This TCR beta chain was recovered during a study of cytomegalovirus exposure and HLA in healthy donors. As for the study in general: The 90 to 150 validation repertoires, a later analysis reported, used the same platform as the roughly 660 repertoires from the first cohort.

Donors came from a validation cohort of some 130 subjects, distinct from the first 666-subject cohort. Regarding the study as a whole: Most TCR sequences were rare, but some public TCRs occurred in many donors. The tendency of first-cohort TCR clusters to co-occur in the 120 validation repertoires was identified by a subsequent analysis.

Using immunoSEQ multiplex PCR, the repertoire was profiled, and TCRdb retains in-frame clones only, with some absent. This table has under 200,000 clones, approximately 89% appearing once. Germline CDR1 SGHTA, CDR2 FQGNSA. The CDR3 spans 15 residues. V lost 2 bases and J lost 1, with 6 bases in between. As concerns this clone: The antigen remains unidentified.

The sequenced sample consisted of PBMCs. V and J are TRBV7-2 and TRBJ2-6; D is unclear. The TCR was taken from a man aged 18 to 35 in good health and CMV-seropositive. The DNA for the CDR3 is TGTGCCAGCAGCTTAAGGCGGTCTGGGGCCAACGTCCTGACTTTC. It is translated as CASSLRRSGANVLTF.